This T cell receptor (beta chain) comes out of a study of cytomegalovirus exposure and HLA in healthy donors. Study-wide results and limits: Investigators reported 150 to 200 TCR beta chains as tied to cytomegalovirus.

CDR1 and CDR2 (germline): MDHEN, SYDVKM. V lost 5 bases and J lost 7; bases outside the gene matches: 16. The CDR3 consists of 18 residues. With respect to this clone: Its cognate antigen is unknown.

The PCR used 60 Vbeta and 13 Jbeta primers. Generated by immunoSEQ multiplex PCR, the TCRdb table keeps only in-frame clones and is missing some. Among roughly 200,000 clones, almost 85% were seen once, and the ten largest hold under 3%. This chain links TRBV28 with TRBJ2-4, with TRBD2 matching over 11 bases. The sample consisted of PBMCs. The sequence came from a woman aged 45-65 years in good health and CMV-seronegative. The CDR3 loop is CASSATPRLAGTRNIQYF. The CDR3 DNA reads as TGTGCCAGCAGTGCTACCCCCCGACTAGCGGGAACACGGAACATTCAGTACTTC.